This T cell receptor beta chain was found in a study of T cell responses to AZD1222 COVID-19 vaccine. Whole-study findings and limits: Nearly half of spike-specific TCRs reportedly target variant regions that are unmutated in the B.1.351 and B.1.1.7 variants. The sample set comprised mostly white British donors with more females, and clonal diversity was possibly underestimated. All repertoire sampling was performed exclusively after the peak T cell response. Vaccine-associated CD4 TCRs ranged over spike, dominating at 160-218 and 743-854.

Sequenced by immunoSEQ multiplex PCR; TCRdb stores in-frame clones only, minus some. The sample includes roughly 180,000 clones, 90% to 95% of them seen just once. Germline loops: CDR1 MNHEY, CDR2 SMNVEV (reference sequence). The CDR3 extends over 14 amino acids. V was pared by 4 bases and J by 3 bases, with 9 bases between. On this clone itself: Its antigen is still unknown.

This material consisted of peripheral blood, taken on day 0 of AZD1222 vaccination. This chain links TRBV27 with TRBJ1-4; D is possibly TRBD1 (5 bases). The source is an adult in good health. The CDR3 loop reads CASSWDLSNEKLFF. The CDR3 nucleotides are TGTGCCAGCAGTTGGGACTTATCTAATGAAAAACTGTTTTTT.